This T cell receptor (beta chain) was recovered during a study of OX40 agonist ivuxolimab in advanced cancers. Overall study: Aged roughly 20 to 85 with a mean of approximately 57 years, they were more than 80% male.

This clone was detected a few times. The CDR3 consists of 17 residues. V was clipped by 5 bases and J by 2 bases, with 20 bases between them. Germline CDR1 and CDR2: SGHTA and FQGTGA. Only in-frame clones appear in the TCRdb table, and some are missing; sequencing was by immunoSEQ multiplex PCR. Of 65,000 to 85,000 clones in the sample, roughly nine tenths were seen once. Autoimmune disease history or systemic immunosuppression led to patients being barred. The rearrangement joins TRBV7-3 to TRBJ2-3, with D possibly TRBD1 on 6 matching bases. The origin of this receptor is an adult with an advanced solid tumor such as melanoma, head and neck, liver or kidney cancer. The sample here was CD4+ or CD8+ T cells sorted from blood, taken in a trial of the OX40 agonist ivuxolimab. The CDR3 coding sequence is TGTGCCAGCAGCCTAGGCCAGGGGATTGGGCTCACAGATACGCAGTATTTT. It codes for CASSLGQGIGLTDTQYF.